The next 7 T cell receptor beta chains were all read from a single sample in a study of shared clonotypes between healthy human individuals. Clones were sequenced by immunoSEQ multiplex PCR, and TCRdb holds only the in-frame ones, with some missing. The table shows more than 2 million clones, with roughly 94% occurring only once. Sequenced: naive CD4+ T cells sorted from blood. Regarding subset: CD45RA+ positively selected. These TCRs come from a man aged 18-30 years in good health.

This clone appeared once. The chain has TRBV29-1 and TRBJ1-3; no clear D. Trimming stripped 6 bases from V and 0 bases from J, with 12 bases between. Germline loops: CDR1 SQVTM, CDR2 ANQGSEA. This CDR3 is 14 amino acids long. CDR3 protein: CSVRTDLSGNTIYF. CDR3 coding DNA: TGCAGCGTCCGGACGGACCTCTCTGGAAACACCATATATTTT. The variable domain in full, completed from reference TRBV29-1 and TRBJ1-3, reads SAVISQKPSRDICQRGTSLTIQCQVDSQVTMMFWYRQQPGQSLTLIATANQGSEATYESGFVIDKFPISRPNLTFSTLTVSNMSPEDSSIYLCSVRTDLSGNTIYFGEGSWLTVV.

The CDR3 DNA follows: TGTGCCAGCTCACCCCCGCTTACCGAAAAACTGTTTTTT. Residues: CASSPPLTEKLFF. The gene calls are TRBV18 and TRBJ1-4; D is unresolved. Germline V gene data show CDR1 as KGHSH and CDR2 as LQKENI. The CDR3 spans 13 residues. With 3 bases removed from V and 8 bases from J, the gap between germline ends came to 10 bases.

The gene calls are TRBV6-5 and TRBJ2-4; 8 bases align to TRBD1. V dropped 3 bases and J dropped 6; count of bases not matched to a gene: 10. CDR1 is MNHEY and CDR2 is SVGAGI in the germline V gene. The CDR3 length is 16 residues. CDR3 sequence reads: CASSYGRTGRGNIQYF. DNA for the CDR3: TGTGCCAGCAGTTATGGCCGGACAGGGAGAGGAAACATTCAGTACTTC.

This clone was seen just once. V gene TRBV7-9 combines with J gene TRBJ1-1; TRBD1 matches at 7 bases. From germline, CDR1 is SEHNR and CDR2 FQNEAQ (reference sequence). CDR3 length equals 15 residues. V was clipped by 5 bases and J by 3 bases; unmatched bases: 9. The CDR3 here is CASSPRTRGDTEAFF. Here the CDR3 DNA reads TGTGCCAGCAGCCCTAGGACCAGGGGGGACACTGAAGCTTTCTTT.

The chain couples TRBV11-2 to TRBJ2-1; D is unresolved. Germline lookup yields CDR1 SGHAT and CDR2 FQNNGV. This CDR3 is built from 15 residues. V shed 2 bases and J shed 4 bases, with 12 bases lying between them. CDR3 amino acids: CASSLSLDRYNEQFF. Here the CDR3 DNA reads TGTGCCAGCAGCTTAAGCCTCGATAGGTACAATGAGCAGTTCTTC.

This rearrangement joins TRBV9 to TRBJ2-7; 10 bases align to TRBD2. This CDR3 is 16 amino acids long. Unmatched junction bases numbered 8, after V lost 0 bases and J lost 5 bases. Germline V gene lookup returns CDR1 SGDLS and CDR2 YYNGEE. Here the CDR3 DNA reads TGTGCCAGCAGCGTAGCGGCTAGCGGGAGCGGCCACGAGCAGTACTTC. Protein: CASSVAASGSGHEQYF.

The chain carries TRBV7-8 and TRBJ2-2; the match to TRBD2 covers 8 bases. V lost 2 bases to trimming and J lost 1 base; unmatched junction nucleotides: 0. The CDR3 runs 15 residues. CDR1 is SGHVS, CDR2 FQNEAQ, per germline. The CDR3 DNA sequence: TGTGCCAGCAGCTTAAGCGGGGGGAACACCGGGGAGCTGTTTTTT. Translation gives CASSLSGGNTGELFF. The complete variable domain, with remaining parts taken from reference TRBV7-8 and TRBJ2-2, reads GAGVSQSPRYKVAKRGQDVALRCDPISGHVSLFWYQQALGQGPEFLTYFQNEAQLDKSGLPSDRFFAERPEGSVSTLKIQRTQQEDSAVYLCASSLSGGNTGELFFGEGSRLTVL.